The rows below give T cell receptor beta chains drawn from one sample of a study of T-cell memory formation after mild COVID-19. TCRdb redid the calling of the 5' RACE reads with MiXCR, one entry per CDR3 protein. The repertoire consists of around 310,000 distinct CDR3 sequences, with approximately 15% occurring once and the leading ten covering about 22%. Source material: PBMCs or a T cell subset sorted from them (not recorded which). The receptors shown here come from a man in his late teens or twenties who had mild COVID-19 (a few samples of this study predate the infection). Cell type and time point are not known. Both conserved end residues are trimmed from each CDR3. A D gene is named only where the DNA matches it firmly. Not all rows give a size; the values are once, few, many and, for expanded clones, a class.

d_call,clone_size,v_call,cdr3_aa
-,few,TRBV5-5,ASSFQTGENSPLH
-,few,TRBV7-8,ASSSSYTGFANTEAF
-,many,TRBV7-2,ASSLVLSGQRSTDTQY
-,few,TRBV7-2,ASSPTSGIQY
-,-,TRBV20-1,SARTEGGLRSDEQF
TRBD2,many,TRBV15,ATSRDSLAGRQETQY
-,few,TRBV6-1,ASSDRPLDDQPQH
-,few,TRBV11-2,ASSYHTRGNDSPLH
-,-,TRBV29-1,SGGEGYNEQF
TRBD1,-,TRBV24-1,ATSDPGQGADNEQF
TRBD1,many,TRBV10-3,AIRPGQDNEKLF
TRBD2,-,TRBV25-1,ASSAFGGAVETQY
-,few,TRBV6-2/TRBV6-3,ATVDGLRPGNQPQH
-,few,TRBV29-1,SVPHGHSTGELF
TRBD2,-,TRBV12-3/TRBV12-4,ASSLRGGGYNEQF
TRBD1,many,TRBV5-5,ASSFTGGPGANVLT
TRBD1,-,TRBV7-3,ASSLLLAQGANEQF
-,many,TRBV5-1,ASSLHGNYNEQF
TRBD1,few,TRBV5-1,ASSPGDRWNGYT
-,many,TRBV24-1,ATSDSTGWDQPQH
-,few,TRBV18,ASSPPWQGPYSNQPQH
-,few,TRBV5-1,ASSLGPAYGYT
-,-,TRBV5-1,ASSLALDDGELF
-,few,TRBV7-9,ASSLPARHDEQF
TRBD1,-,TRBV7-2,ASSAPGTGNSPLH
-,-,TRBV7-2,ASTPDPYGYT
TRBD2,-,TRBV4-1,ASSQVGLAGPNEQF
-,few,TRBV9,ASSVPGPEAF
-,few,TRBV7-8,ASRPIRTANTEAF
-,many,TRBV28,ASSLSGLVGRGTEAF
-,many,TRBV7-9,ASSSRGGARYETQY
TRBD2,-,TRBV5-1,ASSQTRGGREQF
TRBD2,few,TRBV5-1,ASSFSLAGNTDTQY
-,-,TRBV6-2/TRBV6-3,ASRERTENTEAF
-,few,TRBV7-9,ASSSSGVGLWDSGNTIY
TRBD1,-,TRBV24-1,ATSGGEGGPPERAF
-,-,TRBV6-5,ASSYSGQSYNEQF
-,-,TRBV7-9,ASSLSQRNHEQY
-,few,TRBV12-3/TRBV12-4,ARRVLF
-,-,TRBV7-6,ASSLGNAGTVGQETQY
-,few,TRBV11-2,ASSDLILGGYT
-,many,TRBV7-6,ASSLAYSRSSYNEQF
-,few,TRBV11-2,ASRDGGSYEQY
-,few,TRBV5-5,ASSRDRSNQPQH
-,-,TRBV2,ASSERRGPYEQY
-,-,TRBV12-3/TRBV12-4,ASSLEGISNQPQH
-,-,TRBV28,AAGPGIGELF
TRBD1,-,TRBV4-1,ASSQQKVFQGGQGNTEAF
-,-,TRBV20-1,SAFGGYT
-,-,TRBV3-1,ASSHRSSDSPLH
-,few,TRBV15,ATSRDHSSLTATQY
-,few,TRBV5-1,ASSLALPSYEQY
TRBD1,-,TRBV7-9,ASSLVPFLGSGGSNTGELF
TRBD1,few,TRBV4-1,ASRTPGQGAASYT
TRBD2,-,TRBV24-1,ATSDSGGPSSYNEQF
-,few,TRBV4-3,ASSQDLGTDTQY
-,-,TRBV7-9,ASSSSFDRSPLH
TRBD1,-,TRBV5-1,ASSLVATGGRIGTEAF
TRBD1,-,TRBV4-2,ASSQDRGVGYF
-,-,TRBV6-5,ASTRTALGPLIREQY